This entry lists 26 T cell receptor beta chains sequenced from one sample in a study of early T cells in non-severe SARS-CoV-2 infection (dated by TCRdb to 2020 to 2023). Receptors were amplified or captured by 5' RACE. The sequencer was a NextSeq 500. Clones were called with MiXCR by TCRdb after fastp trimmed the public reads at Q25, and only in-frame beta chains were retained. Rows with one shared CDR3 protein collapse into an entry with the most common genes and DNA. The table for this sample lists tens of thousands of distinct CDR3 sequences; 12% of them were counted only once. The top ten clonotypes cover 3.5% to 5.5% of the sample. The sample comprised whole blood. These receptors were collected from an adult who was a healthcare worker with PCR-confirmed SARS-CoV-2 infection or an uninfected control (not recorded which).

This clonotype turned up a few times. V is TRBV6-6 and J is TRBJ1-1; D call uncertain. Per germline, CDR1 MNHNY and CDR2 SVGAGI (reference sequence). Between the trimmed V and J ends, which lost 0 bases and 7 bases, there was a span of 9 bases. This CDR3 contains 13 residues. The DNA of the CDR3 is TGTGCCAGCAGTTACTCGGTTTTGAGTGAAGCTTTCTTT. Its protein is CASSYSVLSEAFF.

This clonotype was counted ten times or more. The chain is built from TRBV5-1 and TRBJ2-7, with 10 bases identical to TRBD1. Germline CDR1 and CDR2: SGHRS and YFSETQ. The trim removed 7 bases at V and 3 bases at J, leaving 4 bases unmatched. There are 13 residues in the CDR3. CDR3 loop: CASYRDRGYEQYF. The CDR3 DNA is TGCGCCAGCTATCGGGACAGGGGCTACGAGCAGTACTTC.

This clonotype was counted between two and nine times. The chain combines TRBV5-4 with TRBJ2-3; the D is unclear. V dropped 4 bases and J dropped 2 bases, with 11 bases sitting between them. The CDR3 covers 14 residues. Germline loops: CDR1 SGHNT, CDR2 YYREEE (reference sequence). The CDR3 nucleotides are TGTGCCAGCAGCCATTACAGCCCCACAGATACGCAGTATTTT. Translating it yields CASSHYSPTDTQYF.

This clonotype appeared many times. The gene calls are TRBV30 and TRBJ1-2, with D maybe TRBD1 (5 bases). Germline V gene sequence: CDR1 GTSNPN, CDR2 SVGIG (reference sequence). Between the trimmed V and J ends, which lost 2 bases and 6 bases, there was a span of 7 bases. The CDR3 length is 11 residues. CDR3 amino acids: CAWSPGNGYTF. The CDR3 DNA follows: TGTGCCTGGAGTCCAGGGAATGGCTACACCTTC.

This clonotype was seen a handful of times. V and J are TRBV12-3 or TRBV12-4 and TRBJ2-6; D might be TRBD1 or TRBD2, each matching 5 bases. V was cut by 6 bases and J by 3 bases, with 24 bases left in between. This CDR3 spans 19 amino acids. The CDR3 DNA sequence: TGTGCCAGCAGCTCCTGGATCGGGGCCGTGGCTCTTGGGGCCAACGTCCTGACTTTC. Protein sequence: CASSSWIGAVALGANVLTF.

This clonotype has ten or more counts. J is TRBJ2-2 and V is TRBV2; weak D call: TRBD2 (6 bases). In germline, CDR1 is SNHLY, CDR2 FYNNEI. This CDR3 spans 17 amino acids. Trimming pared 4 bases from V and 0 bases from J, leaving 15 bases between. For the CDR3, the DNA is TGTGCCAGCAGTGGGAGCAGGGAGGCCACGAACACCGGGGAGCTGTTTTTT. It codes for CASSGSREATNTGELFF.

This clonotype was counted a few times. The chain links TRBV6-4 to TRBJ2-4; D may be TRBD2 (5 bases). V gave up 3 bases and J gave up 5 bases, with 8 bases separating them. The CDR3 is made up of 13 amino acids. Germline CDR1 and CDR2: MRHNA and SNTAGT. This CDR3 is CASSDRGENIQYF. The DNA of the CDR3 is TGTGCCAGCAGTGATCGGGGAGAAAACATTCAGTACTTC.

The V and J genes are TRBV6-1 and TRBJ1-2, with D hard to call. Germline CDR1 is MNHNS and CDR2 is SASEGT. This CDR3 region has 14 residues. Trimming left V 6 bases short and J 8 bases short, with 19 bases between. DNA of the CDR3: TGTGCCAGCAGAATCCTGGGGAGCGCAGGCGGCTACACCTTC. Protein sequence: CASRILGSAGGYTF.

This clonotype came up many times. The V call is TRBV7-8, the J call TRBJ2-1; D gene unclear. Trimming took off 5 bases at V and 9 bases at J, with 8 bases between the two ends. This CDR3 region has 11 residues. Germline CDR1 SGHVS, CDR2 FQNEAQ. CDR3 protein: CASSHYSEQFF. The CDR3 DNA sequence: TGTGCCAGCAGCCACTACTCTGAGCAGTTCTTC.

This clonotype was observed a handful of times. This chain joins TRBV7-9 and TRBJ1-2; 9 positions match TRBD1. The CDR3 length is 14 residues. V shed 4 bases, J shed 2 bases, and the junction held 2 bases outside the gene matches. In germline, CDR1 is SEHNR, CDR2 FQNEAQ (reference sequence). DNA of the CDR3: TGTGCCAGCAGCTCCGGGACAGGGAACTATGGCTACACCTTC. This encodes CASSSGTGNYGYTF.

A single count supports this clonotype. The V and J genes are TRBV7-6 and TRBJ2-1, with unresolved D. Trimming shortened V by 4 bases and J by 4 bases, and 20 bases separated the two germline ends. The CDR3 is 17 amino acids. CDR1 and CDR2 from the germline V gene are SGHVS and FNYEAQ. CDR3 bases: TGTGCCAGCAGCTACGGCCCACTCCCCGGGTTATACAATGAGCAGTTCTTC. As protein: CASSYGPLPGLYNEQFF.

The chain employs TRBV7-3 and TRBJ2-5; D is perhaps TRBD1 or TRBD2 (5 bases each). This CDR3 is built from 15 residues. Trimming took 5 bases from V and 5 from J, leaving 18 bases between them. Germline loops: CDR1 SGHTA, CDR2 FQGTGA. The CDR3 bases are TGTGCCAGCAGCCTTCTAGGGACCGATCACGAGACCCAGTACTTC. The encoded protein is CASSLLGTDHETQYF.

The V gene is TRBV4-3, the J gene TRBJ2-1; either TRBD1 or TRBD2 may supply D (5 bases each). The CDR3 length is 15 residues. V lost 3 bases to trimming and J lost 4 bases, with 13 bases between them. CDR1 and CDR2 from the germline V gene are LGHNA and YSLEER. The CDR3: CASSQALGTYNEQFF. Here the CDR3 DNA reads TGCGCCAGCAGCCAGGCTTTGGGGACGTACAATGAGCAGTTCTTC.

This clonotype has a count of ten or more. The V and J genes are TRBV4-2 and TRBJ2-7; D is ambiguous. The CDR3 runs 13 residues. V was trimmed by 0 bases and J by 4 bases, leaving 7 bases between them. CDR1 and CDR2 (germline): LGHNA, YNFKEQ. DNA of the CDR3: TGTGCCAGCAGCCAAGATGAAAGTTACGAGCAGTACTTC. Translating it yields CASSQDESYEQYF.

There are many counts of this clonotype. The chain has TRBV4-3 and TRBJ1-2, with 11 bases matching TRBD1. There are 16 residues in the CDR3. V lost 1 base, J lost 8 bases, and 9 bases stayed unmatched. Germline CDR1 is LGHNA and CDR2 is YSLEER. This chain's CDR3 is CASSQAGTGGESGYTF. The CDR3 coding sequence is TGCGCCAGCAGCCAAGCCGGGACAGGGGGAGAGAGCGGCTACACCTTC.

This clonotype was recorded many times. V gene TRBV6-6 combines with J gene TRBJ2-5, with TRBD2 matching 10 bases. The CDR3 is 14 amino acids. Losses at the gene ends were 5 bases for V and 1 base for J; bases not matched to a gene: 1. Germline loops: CDR1 MNHNY, CDR2 SVGAGI (reference sequence). CDR3: CASSLAGVQETQYF. In nucleotides, the CDR3 is TGTGCCAGCAGTCTAGCGGGGGTCCAAGAGACCCAGTACTTC.

This chain's CDR3 is CASSGQGAKDRTEAFF. In DNA, the CDR3 is TGTGCCAGCAGTGGACAGGGGGCGAAGGATCGGACTGAAGCTTTCTTT. The chain has TRBV6-2 or TRBV6-3 and TRBJ1-1, with 11 nucleotides matching TRBD1. The ends lost 5 bases at V and 5 bases at J; junction bases unmatched: 10. The CDR3 totals 16 residues. Germline V gives CDR1 MNHEY, CDR2 SVGEGT.

This clonotype showed up many times. The V and J genes are TRBV18 and TRBJ2-7; D possibly corresponds to TRBD2 (5 bases). V was shortened by 3 bases and J by 7 bases, with 13 bases between the two germline ends. The CDR3 is made up of 13 amino acids. Germline assignment: CDR1 KGHSH and CDR2 LQKENI. The CDR3 DNA sequence: TGTGCCAGCTCACCGTCCGGGGATCGAGAGCAGTACTTC. Amino acids: CASSPSGDREQYF.

This clonotype was seen a few times. V and J are TRBV11-3 and TRBJ2-3; D remains unclear. The ends were cut back, 7 bases at V and 4 bases at J, with 21 bases in the middle. The CDR3 contains 16 residues. Per germline, CDR1 SGHNT and CDR2 YENEEA. In DNA form, the CDR3 reads TGTGCCAGCACCTCGGGCCGCCGAGAGAGCGCAGATACGCAGTATTTT. This codes for CASTSGRRESADTQYF.

This clonotype appeared a few times. CDR3 sequence reads: CSVLEATTDTQYF. In DNA form, the CDR3 reads TGCAGTGTATTGGAAGCGACCACAGATACGCAGTATTTT. The chain joins TRBV20-1 to TRBJ2-3; D ambiguous. V gave up 7 bases and J gave up 2 bases, with 13 bases separating them. Germline CDR1 and CDR2: DFQATT and SNEGSKA (reference sequence). The CDR3 is 13 residues long.

A few counts support this clonotype. The rearrangement joins TRBV20-1 to TRBJ2-7, with 8 bases that match TRBD1. In germline, CDR1 is DFQATT, CDR2 SNEGSKA (reference sequence). The CDR3 spans 14 residues. Germline trimming cut 7 bases from V and 4 bases from J; bases unmatched to any gene: 12. This CDR3 is CSVRARTGSYEQYF. CDR3 bases: TGCAGTGTCAGGGCCCGGACAGGGTCGTACGAGCAGTACTTC.

This clonotype has a handful of counts. This chain connects TRBV5-1 to TRBJ2-3; the D gene is possibly TRBD2 (5 bases). V was shortened by 3 bases and J by 1 base, with 12 bases between the two germline ends. CDR1 is SGHRS and CDR2 is YFSETQ in the germline V gene. The CDR3 contains 15 residues. The CDR3 nucleotides read TGCGCCAGCAGCTCCTATGGACTTCGCACAGATACGCAGTATTTT. This translates into CASSSYGLRTDTQYF.

This clonotype has ten or more counts. CDR3 DNA sequence: TGTGCCAGCAGCCCCATGAGGGGGCCTAATGAAAAACTGTTTTTT. Residues: CASSPMRGPNEKLFF. The chain joins TRBV7-9 to TRBJ1-4; 7 nucleotides align to TRBD1. V lost 5 bases, J lost 3 bases, and 6 bases stayed unmatched. CDR1 and CDR2 from the germline V gene are SEHNR and FQNEAQ (reference sequence). This CDR3 contains 15 residues.

This clonotype has a count of ten or more. The chain uses TRBV9 and TRBJ1-3, with D uncertain. CDR1 is SGDLS and CDR2 is YYNGEE in the germline V gene. V gave up 0 bases and J gave up 0 bases, with 10 bases separating them. This CDR3 contains 16 residues. CDR3 DNA sequence: TGTGCCAGCAGCGTAGCTCCCACGAGCTCTGGAAACACCATATATTTT. Its translation is CASSVAPTSSGNTIYF.

At least ten counts were recorded for this clonotype. The V call is TRBV27, the J call TRBJ1-3, with TRBD1 matching 7 bases. There are 14 residues in the CDR3. Germline-derived CDR1 and CDR2 are MNHEY and SMNVEV (reference sequence). Trimming cost V 7 bases and J 2 bases; bases outside gene matches: 5. CDR3 sequence (DNA): TGTGCCAGCAAAACCAGGGGGACTGGAAACACCATATATTTT. Protein: CASKTRGTGNTIYF.

This clonotype was recorded at least ten times. The genes are TRBV6-5 and TRBJ1-5, with 7 positions matching TRBD1. Trimming removed 3 bases from V and 3 bases from J; junction bases left unmatched: 5. This CDR3 is built from 15 residues. The germline V gene has CDR1 MNHEY and CDR2 SVGAGI. DNA of the CDR3: TGTGCCAGCAGTTATACAGGGGACTACAATCAGCCCCAGCATTTT. Its protein is CASSYTGDYNQPQHF.